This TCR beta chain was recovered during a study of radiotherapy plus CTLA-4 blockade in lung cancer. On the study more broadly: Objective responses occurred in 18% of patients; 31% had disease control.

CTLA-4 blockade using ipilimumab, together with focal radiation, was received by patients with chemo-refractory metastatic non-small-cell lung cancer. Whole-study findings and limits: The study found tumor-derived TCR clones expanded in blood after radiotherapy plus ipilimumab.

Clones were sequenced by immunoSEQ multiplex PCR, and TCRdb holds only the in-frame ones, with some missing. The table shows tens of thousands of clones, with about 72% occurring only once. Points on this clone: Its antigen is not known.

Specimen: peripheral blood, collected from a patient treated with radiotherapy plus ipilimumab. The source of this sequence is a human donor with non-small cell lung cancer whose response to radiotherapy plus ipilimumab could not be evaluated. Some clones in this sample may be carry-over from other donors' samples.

The CDR3 is CASSHQETQYF. The DNA of the CDR3 is TGTGCCAGCAGCCATCAAGAGACCCAGTACTTC. This rearrangement joins TRBV27 to TRBJ2-5, with D unresolved. CDR3 length equals 11 residues. Germline CDR1 and CDR2: MNHEY and SMNVEV (reference sequence). Between the trimmed V and J ends, which lost 6 bases and 2 bases, there was a span of 4 bases.